This T cell receptor (beta chain) was obtained from a study of T cells in Graves' hyperthyroidism and ophthalmopathy. Fresh peripheral blood, roughly 10 ml, was the source of the PBMCs. Study-level findings and limits: In blood, most of the thyroid clonotypes expanded above 0.001 were also present.

The count of this clonotype is one. Its target is unknown. Researchers amplified the TCR beta CDR3 regions from RNA transcripts. The TCR CDR3 first-round RT-PCR relied on the HTBI primer set. A single record per CDR3 protein comes from TCRdb applying MiXCR to the multiplex PCR reads. The table lists roughly 740,000 distinct CDR3 sequences, 15% to 20% of them singletons. CDR3 length: 13 amino acids. Trimming at V came to 8 bases and at J to 3 bases, leaving 7 bases not matched to a gene. Germline CDR1 reads LNHDA; CDR2 reads SQIVND (reference sequence). The V gene is TRBV19, the J gene TRBJ2-7; 7 nucleotides agree with TRBD1. The sample was blood. This TCR was sampled from a man aged 18 to 30 with Graves' hyperthyroidism. The CDR3 nucleotides read TGTGCCAGTGGCCGGGACAGCCTCTACGAGCAGTACTTC. It specifies CASGRDSLYEQYF.